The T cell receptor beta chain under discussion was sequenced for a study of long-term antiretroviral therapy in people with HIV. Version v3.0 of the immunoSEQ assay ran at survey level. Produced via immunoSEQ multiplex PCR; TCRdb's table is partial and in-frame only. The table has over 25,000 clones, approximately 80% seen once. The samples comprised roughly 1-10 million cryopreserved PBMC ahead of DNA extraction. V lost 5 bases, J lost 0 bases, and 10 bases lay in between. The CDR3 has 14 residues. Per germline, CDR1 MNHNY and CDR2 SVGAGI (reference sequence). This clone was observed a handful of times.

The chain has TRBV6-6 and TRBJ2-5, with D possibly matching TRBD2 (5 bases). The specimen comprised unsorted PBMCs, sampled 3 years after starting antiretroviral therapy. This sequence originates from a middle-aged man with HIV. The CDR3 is CASSPPGNQETQYF. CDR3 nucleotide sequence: TGTGCCAGCAGTCCCCCCGGGAACCAAGAGACCCAGTACTTC.